The source of this TCR beta chain is a study of CD8+CD57+ T cells in acquired aplastic anemia. In the study overall: The DNA of sorted CD4+ and CD8+ cells averaged around 3.2 ug.

Whole-study findings and limits: Simpson's diversity of CD8+ cells was not significantly different in patients compared with controls.

The CDR3 is made up of 17 amino acids. Trimming shortened V by 0 bases and J by 2 bases, and 16 bases separated the two germline ends. Germline-derived CDR1 and CDR2 are GTSNPN and SVGIG (reference sequence). The TCR beta profiling, which covered VDJ combination and CDR3 sequence, was carried out using genomic DNA as the template. TCRdb reanalysed the reads using MiXCR and keeps one entry per CDR3 protein. Of around 200,000 distinct CDR3 sequences in the sample, 45% to 60% are singletons; the top ten hold under 15%. Patients chosen for sequencing had CD8+CD57+ cells that had expanded, as shown by flow cytometry. Blood was sampled before the patients had received any therapy. This clonotype was counted many times. Its target is unknown.

This rearrangement joins TRBV30 to TRBJ2-2; possibly TRBD2 for D (6 bases). Sample: sorted CD4+, CD8+, or CD8+CD57+ T cells (not recorded which) from PBMCs. This TCR was sampled from a human donor with aplastic anemia. The chain's CDR3 is CAWSVLGGTVNTGELFF. The DNA of the CDR3 is TGTGCCTGGAGTGTACTTGGCGGGACCGTCAACACCGGGGAGCTGTTTTTT.